Reported below is one T cell receptor beta chain. Its target antigen remains unknown. Base qualities are missing; no much larger clone stands one base away. The sample is drawn from a study of cytotoxic CD8 clonotypes in ibrutinib-treated CLL (dated by TCRdb to about 2021). At the level of the whole study: The cohort was composed of more than ten relapsed/refractory and approximately 16 treatment-naive patients; IGHV unmutated status was identified in some 17 patients. The response samples were drawn at a median of roughly twelve months into treatment, with a range of roughly 6 to 40 months. On average, each sample yielded approximately 250,000 productive templates and 85,000 to 95,000 productive rearrangements. Of the approximately 90 participants in the trial, about two dozen had longitudinal samples available. Partial responses were observed in around 25 patients and complete responses in 2; after a median follow-up of roughly 62 months, remission was maintained in approximately 14 patients and progression was observed in roughly twelve. Cryopreserved peripheral blood mononuclear cells were collected before treatment, at response, and at either disease progression or sustained remission.

Study-level results and caveats: Lymph node repertoires were not examined, and the timing of sampling was not matched between patients in sustained remission and those whose disease progressed. Clonality rose at ibrutinib response, remained stable during sustained remission, and dropped back toward baseline at progression. Baseline clonality exceeded that of age-matched healthy donors and correlated strongly with circulating CD8+ T-cell counts. Public clonotypes were rare and either shrank or stayed stable during treatment, and the rise in clonality at ibrutinib response reflected expansion of private clonotypes.

For TCR beta library preparation, around 2.1 micrograms of genomic DNA were extracted from the cryopreserved PBMCs. Longitudinal blood samples from CLL patients receiving ibrutinib monotherapy were subjected to high-throughput TCR beta sequencing. The patients were enrolled in a single-center, open-label phase 2 trial of ibrutinib monotherapy. Each clonotype received, on average, around 9.6x coverage in deep resolution sequencing performed on a MiSeq, where the target depth lay between 1 in 1 million and 1 in 200,000 T cells. TCR beta libraries were generated with the immunoSEQ hsTCRB Kit. Under the source paper's analysis protocol: The data were analyzed with ImmunoSEQ Analyzer and ImmunoSEQ Data Assistant, and V, D and J gene assignments followed IMGT definitions. Clonality, which ranges from 0 to 1, was calculated by subtracting the normalized Shannon entropy of productive rearrangement frequencies from one. Only overrepresented clonotypes making up at least 0.05% of the repertoire of each patient were included in the public clonotype analysis. About a dozen repertoires from age-matched healthy donors, obtained from immuneACCESS, served as clonality controls. TCRdb limited this immuneACCESS table to in-frame rearrangements with V and J called. A share of clones is missing; checked studies link under half to unresolved V genes, and the rest is unexplained. The DNA was the basis for D and trimming; V, J and clone size are from that table. A total of approximately 300,000 clones appear in this sample, about 80% of them only once. More than 6% of the sample goes to the ten largest clones.

This specimen was PBMCs, taken before ibrutinib treatment. The TCR originated in a human donor with chronic lymphocytic leukemia.

In nucleotide form, the sequence is TGTGCCAGCAAAGTTGAAAAACTGTTTTTT. Translated, this gives CASKVEKLFF. This chain is built from TRBV2 and TRBJ1-4; too little of a D gene remains to name it. Trimming removed 7 bases from V and 7 bases from J, leaving 4 bases between the germline ends. From the cysteine through the phenylalanine, the CDR3 covers 10 amino acids. Only the CDR3 part of the read is kept: 30 bases, read in frame from the first base. The germline V gene encodes CDR1 SNHLY and CDR2 FYNNEI. With the portions outside the CDR3 filled from the reference TRBV2 and TRBJ1-4 genes, the complete variable region becomes EPEVTQTPSHQVTQMGQEVILRCVPISNHLYFYWYRQILGQKVEFLVSFYNNEISEKSEIFDDQFSVERPDGSNFTLKIRSTKLEDSAMYFCASKVEKLFFGSGTQLSVL.